Shown below are 25 T cell receptor beta chains from a single sample sequenced in a study of STAT3 mutations in large granular lymphocyte leukemia. Produced via immunoSEQ multiplex PCR; TCRdb's table is partial and in-frame only. In the table there are tens of thousands of clones, about three quarters of which are singletons. General observations from the study: In T-cell large granular lymphocyte leukemia, about half of patients showed multiple immunodominant subclonotypes.

No antigen is known for these receptors. The specimen sequenced was peripheral blood mononuclear cells. The receptors derive from a woman aged 45-60 years with T-cell large granular lymphocyte leukemia. Some clones in this sample may be carry-over from other donors' samples.

The V call is TRBV5-1, the J call TRBJ2-1, with 7 bases that match TRBD2. Germline-derived CDR1 and CDR2 are SGHRS and YFSETQ. CDR3 length equals 16 residues. V shed 1 base and J 7 bases; nucleotides not matched to a gene: 11. CDR3 residues: CASSLPGGSLKNEQFF. CDR3 DNA sequence: TGCGCCAGCAGCTTGCCCGGGGGGAGTCTGAAGAATGAGCAGTTCTTC.

The rearrangement joins TRBV12-5 to TRBJ2-3; D is undetermined. V lost 3 bases, J lost 1 base, and 5 bases lay in between. Per the germline V gene, CDR1 is LGHNT and CDR2 is FRNRAP. This CDR3 is built from 13 residues. The CDR3 is CASGFLGTDTQYF. The CDR3 bases are TGTGCTAGTGGTTTTCTCGGCACAGATACGCAGTATTTT.

This chain connects TRBV6-5 to TRBJ2-1; D might be TRBD1 or TRBD2, each matching 6 bases. This CDR3 is 14 amino acids long. V lost 6 bases to trimming and J lost 3 bases, with 12 bases between them. Germline V CDR1 and CDR2: MNHEY, SVGAGI. The CDR3 here is CASSLGGFYNEQFF. DNA of the CDR3: TGTGCCAGCAGCCTGGGGGGCTTCTACAATGAGCAGTTCTTC.

This clone was counted between two and nine times. The chain is built from TRBV7-9 and TRBJ2-2; tentatively, D is TRBD1 (6 bases). Trimming cost V 1 base and J 4 bases, with 10 bases left between them. The length of the CDR3 is 15 residues. CDR1 is SEHNR, CDR2 FQNEAQ, per germline (reference sequence). The CDR3 spells CASSLVAGATGELFF. The CDR3 nucleotides are TGTGCCAGCAGCTTAGTGGCAGGGGCCACCGGGGAGCTGTTTTTT.

The chain couples TRBV5-1 to TRBJ2-5; tentatively, D is TRBD2 (5 bases). V lost 0 bases, J lost 4 bases, and 13 bases lay in between. This CDR3 region has 15 residues. CDR1 SGHRS and CDR2 YFSETQ come from the germline V gene. The CDR3: CASSLGRLARETQYF. In nucleotides, the CDR3 is TGCGCCAGCAGCTTGGGCCGGCTAGCTCGAGAGACCCAGTACTTC.

In its sample, this clone was seen once. This rearrangement joins TRBV28 to TRBJ2-2; no clear D gene. The CDR3 contains 13 residues. V was clipped by 3 bases and J by 9 bases, with 11 bases between them. Germline lookup yields CDR1 MDHEN and CDR2 SYDVKM. The CDR3 DNA sequence: TGTGCCAGCAGTTTGGGCCTACACCGGGAGCTGTTTTTT. Translated, it gives CASSLGLHRELFF.

The chain joins TRBV7-9 to TRBJ1-2; D call uncertain. The CDR3 length is 15 residues. The V gene lost 10 bases and the J gene lost 3 bases, with 21 bases spanning the gap. Germline V gene sequence: CDR1 SEHNR, CDR2 FQNEAQ (reference sequence). Here the CDR3 DNA reads TGTGCCATCCGAATAGGGAGTGGAGAATACTATGGCTACACCTTC. Encoded protein: CAIRIGSGEYYGYTF.

V usage is TRBV28 and J usage is TRBJ1-4, with 8 bases lining up with TRBD1. The CDR3 is 15 residues long. Germline loops: CDR1 MDHEN, CDR2 SYDVKM. The junction had 6 bases not matched to a gene; V was cut back by 4 bases and J by 5 bases. The CDR3 reads CASSSSGQGNEKLFF. The CDR3 DNA sequence: TGTGCCAGCAGTTCCTCCGGACAGGGCAATGAAAAACTGTTTTTT.

This clone was picked up a small number of times. The chain links TRBV5-1 to TRBJ2-5, with D perhaps assigned TRBD1 or TRBD2 (5 bases each). The germline V gene encodes CDR1 SGHRS and CDR2 YFSETQ. V was clipped by 4 bases and J by 5 bases, with 15 bases between them. The CDR3 loop spans 14 amino acids. CDR3 amino acids: CASSTHFEGETQYF. As DNA, the CDR3 is TGCGCCAGCAGCACCCATTTCGAGGGGGAGACCCAGTACTTC.

The gene calls are TRBV29-1 and TRBJ1-2; perhaps TRBD1 as D (5 bases). Trimming removed 0 bases at V and 6 bases at J, with 11 bases between. CDR1 SQVTM and CDR2 ANQGSEA come from the germline V gene. This CDR3 region has 13 residues. Here the CDR3 reads CSVEDGRVNGYTF. Here the CDR3 DNA reads TGCAGCGTTGAAGATGGCAGGGTGAATGGCTACACCTTC. Combining the CDR3 with reference TRBV29-1 and TRBJ1-2 gives the whole variable domain SAVISQKPSRDICQRGTSLTIQCQVDSQVTMMFWYRQQPGQSLTLIATANQGSEATYESGFVIDKFPISRPNLTFSTLTVSNMSPEDSSIYLCSVEDGRVNGYTFGSGTRLTVV.

The chain employs TRBV18 and TRBJ2-3; D uncertain. Germline V lookup: CDR1 KGHSH, CDR2 LQKENI. The CDR3 covers 15 residues. V lost 5 bases to trimming and J lost 2 bases, with 14 bases between them. The DNA for the CDR3 is TGTGCCAGCTCAACAACACAGACCCTCACAGATACGCAGTATTTT. Its protein product is CASSTTQTLTDTQYF. Drawing the rest from reference TRBV18 and TRBJ2-3, the complete variable domain is NAGVMQNPRHLVRRRGQEARLRCSPMKGHSHVYWYRQLPEEGLKFMVYLQKENIIDESGMPKERFSAEFPKEGPSILRIQQVVRGDSAAYFCASSTTQTLTDTQYFGPGTRLTVL.

The chain has TRBV5-1 and TRBJ2-7; TRBD1 matches 9 bases. The germline V gene encodes CDR1 SGHRS and CDR2 YFSETQ. The J segment lost 4 bases and the V segment lost 7 bases, leaving 9 bases of the junction unmatched. The CDR3 has 14 amino acids. CDR3 bases: TGCGCCAGCCGGGTGGGGACAGGGTTATACGAGCAGTACTTC. This codes for CASRVGTGLYEQYF.

This clone was recorded only once. The chain recombines TRBV14 with TRBJ2-7, with TRBD2 matching 9 bases. The CDR3 spans 15 residues. The germline CDR1 and CDR2 sequences are SGHDN and FVKESK. Losses at the gene ends were 5 bases for V and 0 bases for J; bases not matched to a gene: 5. This CDR3 is CASSISRGGSYEQYF. The CDR3 DNA is TGTGCCAGCAGCATCTCGCGGGGGGGCTCCTACGAGCAGTACTTC.

The CDR3 reads CSVTRVEGTDTQYF. The CDR3 bases are TGCAGCGTAACCAGGGTGGAGGGCACAGATACGCAGTATTTT. The rearrangement joins TRBV29-1 to TRBJ2-3; the D gene could be TRBD1 or TRBD2 (5 bases each). V lost 6 bases and J lost 1, with 14 bases in between. Germline lookup yields CDR1 SQVTM and CDR2 ANQGSEA. This CDR3 region has 14 residues.

This clone was counted a single time. V usage is TRBV18 and J usage is TRBJ2-4; tentative D call: TRBD2 (7 bases). Germline V gene lookup returns CDR1 KGHSH and CDR2 LQKENI. The V end lost 3 bases, the J end lost 6 bases, and 15 bases lay between the germline ends. The CDR3 has 15 residues. Here the CDR3 reads CASSPLGRGSNIQYF. The CDR3 coding sequence is TGTGCCAGCTCACCCCTGGGGAGGGGGTCAAACATTCAGTACTTC.

The V gene is TRBV27, the J gene TRBJ2-3; 9 bases agree with TRBD2. This CDR3 spans 15 amino acids. Germline V gene data show CDR1 as MNHEY and CDR2 as SMNVEV (reference sequence). V shed 3 bases, J shed 4 bases, and the junction held 5 bases outside the gene matches. CDR3 nucleotide sequence: TGTGCCAGCAGTTTGGCGGGAGGGCCGTCAGATACGCAGTATTTT. Its translation is CASSLAGGPSDTQYF.

CDR3: CASSLTGGHSNQPQHF. CDR3 nucleotide sequence: TGTGCCAGCAGCTTAACCGGGGGACATAGCAATCAGCCCCAGCATTTT. This chain links TRBV5-5 with TRBJ1-5, with D tentatively TRBD1 (6 bases). Trimming cost V 2 bases and J 0 bases, with 12 bases left between them. Germline CDR1 is SGHKS and CDR2 is YYEKEE (reference sequence). The CDR3 consists of 16 residues.

The chain recombines TRBV5-8 with TRBJ1-5, with 7 bases matching TRBD1. The V and J ends lost 4 bases and 4 bases, in that order; junction bases with no gene match: 8. Germline V gives CDR1 SGHTS, CDR2 YDEGEE. The CDR3 covers 15 residues. Here the CDR3 DNA reads TGTGCCAGCAGCCCGGGACAGAAAATTAATCAGCCCCAGCATTTT. It specifies CASSPGQKINQPQHF.

The chain recombines TRBV2 with TRBJ2-1, with 8 bases matching TRBD2. Germline V gene data show CDR1 as SNHLY and CDR2 as FYNNEI. With 7 bases clipped from V and 0 bases from J, the junction kept 5 bases outside the gene matches. This CDR3 is 15 amino acids long. The CDR3 here is CASNQRESSYNEQFF. CDR3 DNA: TGTGCCAGCAATCAGCGGGAGAGCTCCTACAATGAGCAGTTCTTC.

The J gene is TRBJ2-1, the V gene TRBV12-5, with 12 bases matching TRBD2. CDR3 length equals 19 residues. Germline-derived CDR1 and CDR2 are LGHNT and FRNRAP. The ends lost 7 bases at V and 7 bases at J; junction bases unmatched: 20. CDR3 residues: CASAPTGTGAGLAGNEQFF. The CDR3 region has the DNA TGTGCTAGTGCTCCGACCGGGACAGGGGCAGGACTAGCGGGAAATGAGCAGTTCTTC.

J is TRBJ2-4 and V is TRBV14; perhaps TRBD1 as D (6 bases). Trimming pared 1 base from V and 6 bases from J, leaving 16 bases between. Germline CDR1 and CDR2: SGHDN and FVKESK. The CDR3 loop spans 16 amino acids. CDR3 loop: CASSQGGGGGGNIQYF. The CDR3, as DNA: TGTGCCAGCAGCCAAGGTGGTGGGGGCGGTGGAAACATTCAGTACTTC.

The V and J genes are TRBV6-6 and TRBJ1-2; no firm D call. The CDR3 is made up of 14 amino acids. Trimming removed 5 bases at V and 4 bases at J, with 14 bases between. Germline V gene sequence: CDR1 MNHNY, CDR2 SVGAGI (reference sequence). CDR3 amino acids: CASSHGWTSYGYTF. CDR3 DNA sequence: TGTGCCAGCAGTCATGGTTGGACGAGCTATGGCTACACCTTC.

This clone was picked up one time. The rearrangement links TRBV7-2 to TRBJ2-7, with D possibly being TRBD2 (6 bases). The ends were cut back, 5 bases at V and 7 bases at J, with 21 bases in the middle. Per germline, CDR1 SGHTA and CDR2 FQGNSA. The CDR3 runs 15 residues. The CDR3 reads CASSRGASRTEEQYF. The CDR3 DNA sequence: TGTGCCAGCAGCCGCGGGGCTTCCCGTACGGAGGAGCAGTACTTC.

The genes are TRBV5-4 and TRBJ2-3; a possible D gene is TRBD2 (6 bases). Germline loops: CDR1 SGHNT, CDR2 YYREEE (reference sequence). Trimming pared 9 bases from V and 0 bases from J, leaving 20 bases between. The CDR3 sequence is 16 residues long. The DNA of the CDR3 is TGTGCCACCAAAAGGGGCGGGGTGACTAGCACAGATACGCAGTATTTT. It is translated as CATKRGGVTSTDTQYF.

V gene TRBV7-2 combines with J gene TRBJ2-5; 10 bases map to TRBD1. V gave up 3 bases and J gave up 2 bases; unmatched junction bases: 6. Germline CDR1 reads SGHTA; CDR2 reads FQGNSA. The length of the CDR3 is 16 residues. CDR3 in DNA: TGTGCCAGCAGCTTGGACGGGACAGGGGCGCAAGAGACCCAGTACTTC. This sequence encodes CASSLDGTGAQETQYF. The whole variable domain, filled in from reference TRBV7-2 and TRBJ2-5, reads GAGVSQSPSNKVTEKGKDVELRCDPISGHTALYWYRQSLGQGLEFLIYFQGNSAPDKSGLPSDRFSAERTGGSVSTLTIQRTQQEDSAVYLCASSLDGTGAQETQYFGPGTRLLVL.